This T cell receptor beta chain was recovered during a study of CD8 T cells in ankylosing spondylitis. TCRdb itself ran the 5' RACE reads through MiXCR, one entry per CDR3 protein. Of roughly 120,000 distinct CDR3 sequences listed, roughly 6.6% are singletons. This clonotype occurred many times. CDR3 size: 12 residues. Between the trimmed V and J ends, which lost 8 bases and 4 bases, there was a span of 14 bases. CDR1 is GTSNPN, CDR2 SVGIG, per germline (reference sequence). The sequencing input was blood, either unsorted or a sorted T cell fraction (not recorded which). The origin of this receptor is a male donor with ankylosing spondylitis or in good health (not recorded which). The chain employs TRBV30 and TRBJ1-1, with D tentatively TRBD1 (6 bases). In DNA form, the CDR3 reads TGTGCCCGACAACAGGGTCCCACTGAAGCTTTCTTT. Protein product: CARQQGPTEAFF.